The T cell receptor beta chain described here comes from a study of cytomegalovirus exposure and HLA in healthy donors. At the level of the study: In an early release, HLA-typed donors contributed about 79 million unique TCR sequences. The Caucasian-associated ancestry cluster held 65% to 85% of some 420 genotyped donors.

PCR was performed using 60 Vbeta and 13 Jbeta primers. TCRdb's table, derived via immunoSEQ multiplex PCR, lists solely in-frame clones and lacks some. This table has some 120,000 clones, around 9% appearing once. The V gene's germline CDR1 is MDHEN and CDR2 SYDVKM. The CDR3 is 15 amino acids. V lost 5 bases and J lost 2, with 13 bases in between. Study-wide results and limits: More clonal expansion characterized HLA-associated TCR beta chains than equally common others in a later analysis.

Concerning this clone itself: No antigen is known for it.

Sequenced input: PBMCs. The receptor was derived from a man in his forties in good health and CMV-seronegative. The rearrangement joins TRBV28 to TRBJ1-3, with D perhaps matching TRBD1 (6 bases). In DNA form, the CDR3 reads TGTGCCAGCAGTGCCAGGACAGCGACTGGAAACACCATATATTTT. Translated, it gives CASSARTATGNTIYF.